This TCR beta chain was sequenced in a study of blood T cell repertoires in COVID-19. Study information: The United States, Italy and Spain provided the acute and convalescent COVID-19 samples. Nucleic acid was either cDNA or gDNA, and it came from T cells, B-cell-depleted T cells, or PBMCs.

In the authors' workflow: Estimation of nucleated cell counts was performed using reference gene primer amplification. Generated by immunoSEQ multiplex PCR, the TCRdb table keeps only in-frame clones and is missing some. Clone size and the V and J calls come from that table; the DNA yielded D and trimming. The table shows a few hundred thousand clones, with about 85% occurring only once. Input material: peripheral blood. This TCR was sampled from an older woman who had recovered from COVID-19.

The chain's CDR3 is CASSRGQAILYEQYF. In DNA form, the CDR3 reads TGCGCCAGCAGCCGGGGACAGGCGATACTATACGAGCAGTACTTC. The chain links TRBV5-1 to TRBJ2-7; 8 bases are shared with TRBD1. V gave up 4 bases and J gave up 4 bases; unmatched junction bases: 10. CDR1 is SGHRS, CDR2 YFSETQ, per germline. The CDR3 extends over 15 amino acids.